What follows is one TCR beta chain and its context. The junction shows a germline mismatch at one end, possibly a read error. Combining a sample-barcoded 5' primer with a J-beta primer mix, a second PCR ran for roughly 7 to 12 cycles. Sequencing yielded, for each sample, at least 2.5 million paired-end reads carrying CDR3. TCRdb re-called the 5' RACE reads through MiXCR, storing one row per CDR3 protein. The sample holds about 650,000 distinct CDR3 sequences, about 32% seen once. Germline CDR1 and CDR2: MNHNY and SVGAGI (reference sequence). The CDR3 length is 12 residues. The data stem from a study of blood T cells in healthy people across ages. Every donor contributed 8 to 10 milliliters of peripheral blood by blood draw.

V gene TRBV6-6 combines with J gene TRBJ2-1; no reliable D call. The DNA end is more similar to TRBJ2-7, so the J call may be wrong. The TCR sequence derives from a woman over 75 in good health. Sequenced: blood. The CDR3 spells CVSSPRDYEQYF. The CDR3 DNA reads as TGTGTCAGCAGTCCAAGGGACTACGAGCAGTACTTC.